The rows below give T cell receptor beta chains drawn from one sample of a study of blood T cell repertoires in COVID-19. Measured with immunoSEQ multiplex PCR; TCRdb has only the in-frame clones, and not every one. Of a few hundred thousand clones in the sample, roughly 90% are singletons; the top ten hold 0.7% to 1%. Sequencing used peripheral blood. All receptors come from a man between 18 and 35 years old with COVID-19, enrolled during active disease. CDR3s include the opening cysteine and the closing phenylalanine or tryptophan. The order of the fields is clone size, D gene, J gene, V gene, CDR3 length, CDR3 protein, CDR3 DNA. D genes are given only for firm matches. For some rows the clone size is stated as once, few or many, or as a class when expanded; others skip it.

abundance: -
d_gene: -
j_gene: TRBJ2-2
v_gene: TRBV4-2
len: 14
CDR3aa: CASSRGLDTGELFF
CDR3nt: TGTGCCAGCAGCAGGGGATTGGACACCGGGGAGCTGTTTTTT

abundance: -
d_gene: -
j_gene: TRBJ1-6
v_gene: TRBV5-5
len: 13
CDR3aa: CASSLGDNSPLHF
CDR3nt: TGTGCCAGCAGCTTGGGCGATAATTCACCCCTCCACTTT

abundance: -
d_gene: -
j_gene: TRBJ2-1
v_gene: TRBV19
len: 13
CDR3aa: CASSIRQANEQFF
CDR3nt: TGTGCCAGTAGTATCCGCCAGGCCAATGAGCAGTTCTTC

abundance: -
d_gene: TRBD1
j_gene: TRBJ2-2
v_gene: TRBV6-5
len: 15
CDR3aa: CASSQGQGSTGELFF
CDR3nt: TGTGCCAGCAGCCAGGGACAGGGTAGCACCGGGGAGCTGTTTTTT

abundance: -
d_gene: -
j_gene: TRBJ2-7
v_gene: TRBV14
len: 16
CDR3aa: CASSQEGWTPTYEQYF
CDR3nt: TGTGCCAGCAGCCAAGAAGGCTGGACACCTACCTACGAGCAGTACTTC

abundance: -
d_gene: -
j_gene: TRBJ1-1
v_gene: TRBV19
len: 14
CDR3aa: CASSIWSGNTEAFF
CDR3nt: TGTGCCAGTAGTATATGGTCGGGAAACACTGAAGCTTTCTTT

abundance: -
d_gene: -
j_gene: TRBJ1-1
v_gene: TRBV29-1
len: 13
CDR3aa: CSVQQSLNTEAFF
CDR3nt: TGCAGCGTCCAACAGAGTCTGAACACTGAAGCTTTCTTT

abundance: -
d_gene: TRBD1
j_gene: TRBJ1-1
v_gene: TRBV6-5
len: 15
CDR3aa: CASSYRTGTGGEAFF
CDR3nt: TGTGCCAGCAGTTACCGAACCGGGACAGGGGGTGAAGCTTTCTTT

abundance: -
d_gene: -
j_gene: TRBJ2-5
v_gene: TRBV5-1
len: 14
CDR3aa: CASSLGSGGETQYF
CDR3nt: TGCGCCAGCAGCTTGGGGTCAGGGGGGGAGACCCAGTACTTC

abundance: -
d_gene: -
j_gene: TRBJ2-1
v_gene: TRBV9
len: 14
CDR3aa: CASSVGGAIDEQFF
CDR3nt: TGTGCCAGCAGCGTGGGGGGTGCTATAGATGAGCAGTTCTTC

abundance: -
d_gene: -
j_gene: TRBJ1-2
v_gene: TRBV6-6
len: 11
CDR3aa: CASRQENGYTF
CDR3nt: TGTGCCAGCAGACAGGAGAATGGCTACACCTTC

abundance: -
d_gene: TRBD2
j_gene: TRBJ2-1
v_gene: TRBV6-5
len: 14
CDR3aa: CASRRLARYNEQFF
CDR3nt: TGTGCCAGCAGGAGACTAGCCCGCTACAATGAGCAGTTCTTC

abundance: -
d_gene: -
j_gene: TRBJ1-4
v_gene: TRBV6-6
len: 13
CDR3aa: CASEAEANEKLFF
CDR3nt: TGTGCCAGCGAGGCGGAAGCTAATGAAAAACTGTTTTTT

abundance: -
d_gene: -
j_gene: TRBJ2-7
v_gene: TRBV27
len: 13
CDR3aa: CASSYGEKYEQYF
CDR3nt: TGTGCCAGCAGTTATGGGGAGAAGTACGAGCAGTACTTC

abundance: -
d_gene: -
j_gene: TRBJ1-2
v_gene: TRBV27
len: 14
CDR3aa: CASGPDSIINGYTF
CDR3nt: TGTGCCAGCGGACCTGACAGTATCATTAATGGCTACACCTTC

abundance: -
d_gene: -
j_gene: TRBJ1-6
v_gene: TRBV7-2
len: 15
CDR3aa: CASSLLSESAIPLHF
CDR3nt: TGTGCCAGCAGCTTGCTCTCTGAGAGTGCGATCCCCCTCCACTTT

abundance: -
d_gene: -
j_gene: TRBJ2-7
v_gene: TRBV5-4
len: 16
CDR3aa: CASSLPQAGFSYEQYF
CDR3nt: TGTGCCAGCAGCTTACCCCAAGCGGGTTTCTCCTACGAGCAGTACTTC

abundance: -
d_gene: -
j_gene: TRBJ2-7
v_gene: TRBV18
len: 13
CDR3aa: CASSPPSLYEQYF
CDR3nt: TGTGCCAGCTCACCACCGAGCCTCTACGAGCAGTACTTC

abundance: -
d_gene: -
j_gene: TRBJ1-1
v_gene: TRBV7-9
len: 13
CDR3aa: CASTSWGDTEAFF
CDR3nt: TGTGCCAGCACCTCGTGGGGGGACACTGAAGCTTTCTTT

abundance: -
d_gene: TRBD1
j_gene: TRBJ2-7
v_gene: TRBV3-1/TRBV3-2
len: 17
CDR3aa: CASSQDIRTGIVYEQYF
CDR3nt: TGTGCCAGCAGCCAAGATATTCGGACAGGGATCGTCTACGAGCAGTACTTC

abundance: -
d_gene: TRBD2
j_gene: TRBJ2-5
v_gene: TRBV11-2
len: 17
CDR3aa: CASSLVNSGGGRETQYF
CDR3nt: TGTGCCAGCAGCTTAGTAAATAGCGGGGGCGGAAGAGAGACCCAGTACTTC

abundance: -
d_gene: TRBD2
j_gene: TRBJ2-3
v_gene: TRBV5-1
len: 15
CDR3aa: CASRESAGGADTQYF
CDR3nt: TGCGCCAGCCGTGAGAGTGCGGGAGGAGCTGATACGCAGTATTTT

abundance: -
d_gene: TRBD2
j_gene: TRBJ2-5
v_gene: TRBV11-2
len: 14
CDR3aa: CASSSQTSGGTQYF
CDR3nt: TGTGCCAGCAGTTCTCAGACGAGCGGGGGGACCCAGTACTTC

abundance: -
d_gene: -
j_gene: TRBJ2-3
v_gene: TRBV4-1
len: 13
CDR3aa: CASSQDVRGTQYF
CDR3nt: TGCGCCAGCAGCCAAGACGTACGCGGGACGCAGTATTTT

abundance: -
d_gene: -
j_gene: TRBJ2-1
v_gene: TRBV5-4
len: 11
CDR3aa: CASSLRGEQFF
CDR3nt: TGTGCCAGCAGCTTGCGGGGGGAGCAGTTCTTC

abundance: -
d_gene: -
j_gene: TRBJ2-2
v_gene: TRBV9
len: 17
CDR3aa: CASSPPWGASNTGELFF
CDR3nt: TGTGCCAGCAGCCCGCCTTGGGGAGCCTCGAACACCGGGGAGCTGTTTTTT

abundance: -
d_gene: -
j_gene: TRBJ1-5
v_gene: TRBV4-1
len: 17
CDR3aa: CASSQDPQPYSNQPQHF
CDR3nt: TGCGCCAGCAGCCAAGATCCACAGCCATATAGCAATCAGCCCCAGCATTTT

abundance: -
d_gene: -
j_gene: TRBJ1-1
v_gene: TRBV30
len: 13
CDR3aa: CAWRAGYFTEAFF
CDR3nt: TGTGCCTGGAGGGCAGGGTATTTCACTGAAGCTTTCTTT

abundance: -
d_gene: -
j_gene: TRBJ1-6
v_gene: TRBV2
len: 12
CDR3aa: CASRGQNSPLHF
CDR3nt: TGTGCCAGCAGGGGGCAGAATTCACCCCTCCACTTT

abundance: -
d_gene: TRBD2
j_gene: TRBJ2-7
v_gene: TRBV11-3
len: 14
CDR3aa: CASSFSGGYDEQYF
CDR3nt: TGTGCCAGCAGTTTCAGCGGGGGTTATGACGAGCAGTACTTC

abundance: -
d_gene: TRBD1
j_gene: TRBJ1-3
v_gene: TRBV11-2
len: 15
CDR3aa: CASSPAGGTGNTIYF
CDR3nt: TGTGCCAGCAGCCCCGCAGGGGGCACTGGAAACACCATATATTTT

abundance: -
d_gene: TRBD1
j_gene: TRBJ2-2
v_gene: TRBV27
len: 16
CDR3aa: CASSFTGVTATGELFF
CDR3nt: TGTGCCAGCAGTTTTACAGGGGTAACGGCCACCGGGGAGCTGTTTTTT

abundance: -
d_gene: -
j_gene: TRBJ2-7
v_gene: TRBV21-1
len: 15
CDR3aa: CASSKPDRISYEQYF
CDR3nt: TGTGCCAGCAGCAAGCCTGACAGGATCTCCTACGAGCAGTACTTC

abundance: -
d_gene: TRBD2
j_gene: TRBJ2-1
v_gene: TRBV5-1
len: 15
CDR3aa: CATKEGTSGGYEQFF
CDR3nt: TGCGCCACCAAAGAAGGGACTAGCGGGGGCTATGAGCAGTTCTTC

abundance: -
d_gene: TRBD1
j_gene: TRBJ1-1
v_gene: TRBV2
len: 12
CDR3aa: CASYRGFDEAFF
CDR3nt: TGTGCCAGCTACAGGGGATTTGATGAAGCTTTCTTT

abundance: -
d_gene: TRBD1
j_gene: TRBJ2-7
v_gene: TRBV9
len: 16
CDR3aa: CASSSSKPGQGYEQYF
CDR3nt: TGTGCCAGCAGCTCATCAAAGCCGGGACAGGGCTACGAGCAGTACTTC

abundance: -
d_gene: TRBD2
j_gene: TRBJ2-5
v_gene: TRBV7-2
len: 17
CDR3aa: CASSFHPTSGGAATQYF
CDR3nt: TGTGCCAGCAGCTTCCACCCCACTAGCGGGGGCGCTGCGACCCAGTACTTC

abundance: -
d_gene: TRBD1
j_gene: TRBJ1-5
v_gene: TRBV28
len: 17
CDR3aa: CASSLRTGTGPGQPQHF
CDR3nt: TGTGCCAGCAGTTTAAGGACCGGGACAGGGCCAGGTCAGCCCCAGCATTTT

abundance: -
d_gene: -
j_gene: TRBJ2-1
v_gene: TRBV20-1
len: 11
CDR3aa: CSAPWSDEQFF
CDR3nt: TGCAGTGCCCCATGGAGCGATGAGCAGTTCTTC

abundance: -
d_gene: -
j_gene: TRBJ1-6
v_gene: TRBV6-4
len: 14
CDR3aa: CASIVHGGSSHLHF
CDR3nt: TGTGCCAGCATAGTGCACGGGGGGTCTTCACACCTCCACTTT

abundance: once
d_gene: TRBD1
j_gene: TRBJ2-7
v_gene: TRBV28
len: 14
CDR3aa: CASSLGQETYEQYF
CDR3nt: TGTGCCAGCAGTTTGGGACAGGAGACCTACGAGCAGTACTTC

abundance: once
d_gene: -
j_gene: TRBJ1-6
v_gene: TRBV25-1
len: 15
CDR3aa: CASSEASSYNSPLHF
CDR3nt: TGTGCCAGCAGTGAAGCGAGCTCCTATAATTCACCCCTCCACTTT

abundance: -
d_gene: -
j_gene: TRBJ1-2
v_gene: TRBV5-6
len: 13
CDR3aa: CASSLEGLGGYTF
CDR3nt: TGTGCCAGCAGCTTGGAAGGCCTCGGGGGCTACACCTTC

abundance: -
d_gene: -
j_gene: TRBJ1-2
v_gene: TRBV15
len: 15
CDR3aa: CATSLWQGNDYGYTF
CDR3nt: TGTGCCACCAGCCTGTGGCAGGGCAATGACTATGGCTACACCTTC

abundance: -
d_gene: -
j_gene: TRBJ2-7
v_gene: TRBV2
len: 13
CDR3aa: CASSPSTGYEQYF
CDR3nt: TGTGCCAGCAGTCCGTCCACCGGCTACGAGCAGTACTTC

abundance: -
d_gene: TRBD2
j_gene: TRBJ2-1
v_gene: TRBV7-2
len: 14
CDR3aa: CASSLRLATNEQFF
CDR3nt: TGTGCCAGCAGCTTAAGACTAGCGACGAATGAGCAGTTCTTC

abundance: few
d_gene: -
j_gene: TRBJ2-7
v_gene: TRBV7-9
len: 14
CDR3aa: CASSLVAKNYEQYF
CDR3nt: TGTGCCAGCAGCTTAGTGGCCAAGAACTACGAGCAGTACTTC

abundance: -
d_gene: TRBD1
j_gene: TRBJ1-6
v_gene: TRBV16
len: 15
CDR3aa: CASSQCRDRASPLHF
CDR3nt: TGTGCCAGCAGCCAATGTCGGGACAGGGCTTCACCCCTCCACTTT

abundance: -
d_gene: -
j_gene: TRBJ1-1
v_gene: TRBV5-1
len: 14
CDR3aa: CASSLKGVGTEAFF
CDR3nt: TGCGCCAGCAGCTTGAAGGGGGTGGGGACTGAAGCTTTCTTT

abundance: -
d_gene: -
j_gene: TRBJ1-2
v_gene: TRBV3-1/TRBV3-2
len: 13
CDR3aa: CASKPGLRDGYTF
CDR3nt: TGTGCCAGTAAACCGGGACTCCGGGACGGCTACACCTTC

abundance: -
d_gene: TRBD1
j_gene: TRBJ2-2
v_gene: TRBV11-2
len: 14
CDR3aa: CASSERQGVGELFF
CDR3nt: TGTGCCAGCAGCGAGAGACAGGGGGTCGGGGAGCTGTTTTTT

abundance: -
d_gene: TRBD2
j_gene: TRBJ2-3
v_gene: TRBV13
len: 18
CDR3aa: CASSLESRLAGSTDTQYF
CDR3nt: TGTGCCAGCAGCTTAGAGTCACGGCTAGCGGGAAGCACAGATACGCAGTATTTT